This T cell receptor (beta chain) was identified in a study of control samples from healthy donors and cancer patients. The assay was immunoSEQ multiplex PCR, and TCRdb's table has in-frame clones only and misses some. Of about 21,000 clones listed, 84% were seen once; the top ten hold roughly 23%. This CDR3 contains 16 residues. Germline lookup yields CDR1 LGHNA and CDR2 YSLEER. Unmatched junction bases numbered 11, after V lost 4 bases and J lost 6 bases. The sequenced sample consisted of PBMCs. This sequence joins TRBV4-3 and TRBJ2-3; the match to TRBD2 covers 9 bases. The TCR was taken from a man in his sixties with colorectal cancer. DNA for the CDR3: TGCGCCAGCAGCCTCACCCTCGGAGGACTAGCGGATACGCAGTATTTT. Translated: CASSLTLGGLADTQYF.